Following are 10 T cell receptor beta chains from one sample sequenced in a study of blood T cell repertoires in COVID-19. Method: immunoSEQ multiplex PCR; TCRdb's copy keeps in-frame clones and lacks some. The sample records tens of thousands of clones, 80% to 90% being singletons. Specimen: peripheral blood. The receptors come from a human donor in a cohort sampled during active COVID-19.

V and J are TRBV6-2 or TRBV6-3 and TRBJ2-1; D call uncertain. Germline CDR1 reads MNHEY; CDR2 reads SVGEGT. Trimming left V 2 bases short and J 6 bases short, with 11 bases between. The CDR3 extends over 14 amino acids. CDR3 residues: CASSYGLSLNEQFF. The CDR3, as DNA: TGTGCCAGCAGTTACGGGCTGTCCCTCAATGAGCAGTTCTTC.

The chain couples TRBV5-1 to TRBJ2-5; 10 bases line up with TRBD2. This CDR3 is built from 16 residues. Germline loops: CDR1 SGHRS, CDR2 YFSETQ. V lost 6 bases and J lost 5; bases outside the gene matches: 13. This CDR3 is CASTQREGPQRETQYF. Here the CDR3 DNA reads TGCGCCAGCACGCAGCGGGAGGGTCCTCAGAGGGAGACCCAGTACTTC.

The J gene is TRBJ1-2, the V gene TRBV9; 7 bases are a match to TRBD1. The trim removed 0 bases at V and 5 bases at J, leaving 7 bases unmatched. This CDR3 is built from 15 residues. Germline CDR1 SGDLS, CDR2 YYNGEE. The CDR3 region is CASSVEPGQNYGYTF. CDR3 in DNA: TGTGCCAGCAGCGTAGAACCGGGACAGAATTATGGCTACACCTTC.

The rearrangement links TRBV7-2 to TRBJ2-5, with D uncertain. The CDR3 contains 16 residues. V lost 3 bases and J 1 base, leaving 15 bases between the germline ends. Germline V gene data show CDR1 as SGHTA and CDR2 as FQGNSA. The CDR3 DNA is TGTGCCAGCAGCTTCTCTCCGACCGCGGTCCAAGAGACCCAGTACTTC. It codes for CASSFSPTAVQETQYF.

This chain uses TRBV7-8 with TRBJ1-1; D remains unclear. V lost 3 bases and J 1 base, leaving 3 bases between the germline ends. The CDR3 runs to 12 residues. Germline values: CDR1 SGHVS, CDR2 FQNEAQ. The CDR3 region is CASSFGNTEAFF. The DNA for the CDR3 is TGTGCCAGCAGCTTCGGGAACACTGAAGCTTTCTTT.

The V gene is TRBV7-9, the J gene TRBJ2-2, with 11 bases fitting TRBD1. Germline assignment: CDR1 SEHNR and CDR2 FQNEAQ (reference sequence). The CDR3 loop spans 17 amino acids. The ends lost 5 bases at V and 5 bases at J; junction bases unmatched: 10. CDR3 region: CASSTGQGAVWTGELFF. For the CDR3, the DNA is TGTGCCAGCAGCACCGGACAGGGGGCGGTCTGGACCGGGGAGCTGTTTTTT.

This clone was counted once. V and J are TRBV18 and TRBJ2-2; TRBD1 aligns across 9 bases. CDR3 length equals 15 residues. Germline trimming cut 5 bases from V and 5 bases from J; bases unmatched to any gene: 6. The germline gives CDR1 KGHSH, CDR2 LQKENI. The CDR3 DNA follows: TGTGCCAGCTCAGGACAGGGGCGGTGGACCGGGGAGCTGTTTTTT. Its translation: CASSGQGRWTGELFF.

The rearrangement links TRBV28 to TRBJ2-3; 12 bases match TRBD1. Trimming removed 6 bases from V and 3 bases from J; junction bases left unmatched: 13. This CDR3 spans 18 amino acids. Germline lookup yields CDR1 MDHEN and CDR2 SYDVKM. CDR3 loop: CASSPGTGGRHSTDTQYF. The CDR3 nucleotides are TGTGCCAGCAGCCCCGGGACAGGGGGCCGTCATTCGACAGATACGCAGTATTTT.

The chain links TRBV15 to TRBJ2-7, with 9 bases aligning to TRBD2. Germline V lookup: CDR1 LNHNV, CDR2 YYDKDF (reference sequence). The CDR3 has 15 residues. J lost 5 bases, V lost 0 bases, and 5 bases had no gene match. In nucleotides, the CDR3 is TGTGCCACCAGCAGAGATTCGCGGGAGGGTAACGAGCAGTACTTC. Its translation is CATSRDSREGNEQYF.

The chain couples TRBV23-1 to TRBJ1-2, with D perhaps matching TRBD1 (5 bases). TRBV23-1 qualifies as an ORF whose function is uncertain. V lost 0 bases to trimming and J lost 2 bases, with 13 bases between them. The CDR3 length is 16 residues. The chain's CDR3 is CASSQSVGGRNYGYTF. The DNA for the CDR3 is TGCGCCAGCAGTCAATCTGTCGGGGGGAGAAACTATGGCTACACCTTC.